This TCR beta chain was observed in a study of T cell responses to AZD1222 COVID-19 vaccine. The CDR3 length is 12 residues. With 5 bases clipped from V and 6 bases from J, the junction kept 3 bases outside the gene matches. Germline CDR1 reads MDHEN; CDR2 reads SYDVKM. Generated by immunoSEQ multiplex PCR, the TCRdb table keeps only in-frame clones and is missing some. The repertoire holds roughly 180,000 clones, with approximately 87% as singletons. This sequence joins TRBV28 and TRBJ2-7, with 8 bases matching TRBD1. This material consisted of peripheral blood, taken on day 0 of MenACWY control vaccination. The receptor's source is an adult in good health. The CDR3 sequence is CASSVQGGEQYF. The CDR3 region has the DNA TGTGCCAGCAGTGTACAGGGGGGCGAGCAGTACTTC.